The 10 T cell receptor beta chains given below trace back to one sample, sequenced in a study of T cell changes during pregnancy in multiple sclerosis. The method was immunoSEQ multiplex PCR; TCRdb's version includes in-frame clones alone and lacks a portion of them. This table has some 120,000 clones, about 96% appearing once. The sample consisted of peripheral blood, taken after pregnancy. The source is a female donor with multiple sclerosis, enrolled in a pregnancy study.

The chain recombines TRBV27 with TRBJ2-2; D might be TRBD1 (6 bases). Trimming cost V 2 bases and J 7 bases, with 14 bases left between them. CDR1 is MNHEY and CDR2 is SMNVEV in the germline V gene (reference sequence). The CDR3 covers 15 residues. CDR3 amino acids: CASSLRQVGVGELFF. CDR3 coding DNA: TGTGCCAGCAGTTTAAGACAGGTTGGGGTCGGGGAGCTGTTTTTT.

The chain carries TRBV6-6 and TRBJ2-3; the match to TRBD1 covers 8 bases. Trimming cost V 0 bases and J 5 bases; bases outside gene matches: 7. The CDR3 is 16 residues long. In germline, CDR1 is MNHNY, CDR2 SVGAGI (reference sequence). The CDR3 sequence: CASSYSRQGAIDTQYF. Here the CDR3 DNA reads TGTGCCAGCAGTTACTCGAGGCAGGGGGCCATAGATACGCAGTATTTT.

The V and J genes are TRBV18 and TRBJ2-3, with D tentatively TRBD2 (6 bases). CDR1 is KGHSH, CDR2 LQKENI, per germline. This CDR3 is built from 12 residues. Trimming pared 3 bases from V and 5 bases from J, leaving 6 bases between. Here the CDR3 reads CASSPGGDTQYF. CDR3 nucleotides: TGTGCCAGCTCACCGGGGGGAGATACGCAGTATTTT.

CDR3: CASSVRRGQGQETQYF. DNA of the CDR3: TGTGCCAGCAGCGTAAGGAGGGGGCAGGGGCAAGAGACCCAGTACTTC. The chain links TRBV9 to TRBJ2-5, with D possibly matching TRBD1 (7 bases). The CDR3 length is 16 residues. The germline gives CDR1 SGDLS, CDR2 YYNGEE. With 1 base removed from V and 2 bases from J, the gap between germline ends came to 15 bases.

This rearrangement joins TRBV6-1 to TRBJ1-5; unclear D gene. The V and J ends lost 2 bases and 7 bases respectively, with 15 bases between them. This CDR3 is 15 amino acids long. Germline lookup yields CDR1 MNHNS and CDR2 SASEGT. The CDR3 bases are TGTGCCAGCAGTGAAACCCCCGGGTCTTGGCAGCCCCAGCATTTT. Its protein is CASSETPGSWQPQHF.

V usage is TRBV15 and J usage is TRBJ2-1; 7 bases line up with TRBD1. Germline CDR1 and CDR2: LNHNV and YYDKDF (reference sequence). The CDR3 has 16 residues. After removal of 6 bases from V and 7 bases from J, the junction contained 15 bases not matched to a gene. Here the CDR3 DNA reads TGTGCCACCAGGGGGAACCAGGGGGTTACGGGGAATGAGCAGTTCTTC. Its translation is CATRGNQGVTGNEQFF.

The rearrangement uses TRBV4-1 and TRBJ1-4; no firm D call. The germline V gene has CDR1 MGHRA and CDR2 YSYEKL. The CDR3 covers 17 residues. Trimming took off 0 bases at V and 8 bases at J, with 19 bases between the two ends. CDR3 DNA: TGCGCCAGCAGCCAAGAGGGCTCGGGAGTAGGAGTGGAAAAACTGTTTTTT. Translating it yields CASSQEGSGVGVEKLFF.

CDR3 sequence (DNA): TGTGCCAGCAGCGAACAGACAGGGAGCACTGAAGCTTTCTTT. Protein sequence: CASSEQTGSTEAFF. This chain uses TRBV9 with TRBJ1-1; 7 bases match TRBD1. The CDR3 is 14 amino acids. J lost 4 bases, V lost 3 bases, and 6 bases had no gene match. CDR1 is SGDLS, CDR2 YYNGEE, per germline.

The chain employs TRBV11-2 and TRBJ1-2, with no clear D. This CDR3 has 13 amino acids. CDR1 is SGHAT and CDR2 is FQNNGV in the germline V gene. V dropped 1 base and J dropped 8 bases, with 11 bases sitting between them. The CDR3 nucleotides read TGTGCCAGCAGCTTAGGGCCCCTTGTAGGCTACACCTTC. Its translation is CASSLGPLVGYTF.

Written as DNA, the CDR3 is TGTGCCAGCAGTTACGTTGGGGCAGGGGAGACCCAGTACTTC. Protein sequence: CASSYVGAGETQYF. The chain carries TRBV6-6 and TRBJ2-5; TRBD1 might be the D (5 bases). Between the trimmed V and J ends, which lost 2 bases and 5 bases, there was a span of 12 bases. The CDR3 spans 14 residues. Germline loops: CDR1 MNHNY, CDR2 SVGAGI (reference sequence).